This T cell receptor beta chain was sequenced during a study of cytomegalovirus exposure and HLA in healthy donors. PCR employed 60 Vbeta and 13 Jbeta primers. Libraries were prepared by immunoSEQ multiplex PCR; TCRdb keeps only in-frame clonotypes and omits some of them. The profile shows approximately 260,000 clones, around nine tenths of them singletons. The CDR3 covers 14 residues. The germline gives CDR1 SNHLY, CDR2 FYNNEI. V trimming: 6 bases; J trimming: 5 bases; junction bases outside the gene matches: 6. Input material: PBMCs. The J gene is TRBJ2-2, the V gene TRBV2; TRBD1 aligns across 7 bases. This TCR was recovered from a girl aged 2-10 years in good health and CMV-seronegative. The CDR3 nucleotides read TGTGCCAGCAGGGGACAGAGAGATACCGGGGAGCTGTTTTTT. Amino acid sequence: CASRGQRDTGELFF.